The 10 T cell receptor beta chains in this list originate from one sample, sequenced in a study of T cell responses to AZD1222 COVID-19 vaccine. The data were produced by immunoSEQ multiplex PCR, yet TCRdb's version contains in-frame clones alone and is incomplete. The sample holds some 120,000 clones; just over 85% are singletons and the top ten take around 12%. The sample here was peripheral blood, taken on day 0 of AZD1222 vaccination. These receptors came from an adult in good health.

This clone is a singleton in its sample. The V call is TRBV6-5, the J call TRBJ1-2; D remains unclear. The CDR3 runs to 13 residues. V was shortened by 4 bases and J by 7 bases, with 13 bases between the two germline ends. CDR1 is MNHEY, CDR2 SVGAGI, per germline. This chain's CDR3 is CASSSNFRSGYTF. The CDR3 DNA reads TGTGCCAGCAGTTCAAATTTCAGGTCTGGCTACACCTTC.

V is TRBV4-1 and J is TRBJ2-1; D gene uncertain. V dropped 2 bases and J dropped 7 bases, with 6 bases sitting between them. The CDR3 loop spans 12 amino acids. CDR1 and CDR2 from the germline V gene are MGHRA and YSYEKL. CDR3 sequence: CASSQIGNEQFF. CDR3 nucleotides: TGCGCCAGCAGCCAAATAGGTAATGAGCAGTTCTTC.

The V and J genes are TRBV6-5 and TRBJ2-6; D is uncertain. The length of the CDR3 is 14 residues. Trimming stripped 5 bases from V and 2 bases from J, with 7 bases between. Germline CDR1 and CDR2: MNHEY and SVGAGI. This CDR3 is CASSTGPGANVLTF. CDR3 DNA: TGTGCCAGCAGTACCGGACCTGGGGCCAACGTCCTGACTTTC.

This rearrangement joins TRBV3-1 (or the pseudogene TRBV3-2) to TRBJ2-2, with D tentatively TRBD2 (6 bases). This CDR3 is built from 14 residues. Per germline, CDR1 LGHDT and CDR2 YNNKEL (reference sequence). V dropped 8 bases and J dropped 5 bases, with 15 bases sitting between them. The CDR3 DNA sequence: TGTGCCAGCTCTCCACTCGGGGGTACCGGGGAGCTGTTTTTT. Residues: CASSPLGGTGELFF.

V is TRBV4-1 and J is TRBJ2-5; TRBD2 aligns across 9 bases. The CDR3 has 15 amino acids. J lost 4 bases, V lost 4 bases, and 7 bases had no gene match. Germline V gene data show CDR1 as MGHRA and CDR2 as YSYEKL. The CDR3 protein is CASSLGLAGPETQYF. CDR3 DNA: TGCGCCAGCAGCCTTGGTCTAGCGGGGCCAGAGACCCAGTACTTC.

This chain's CDR3 is CASSDWRTYNEQFF. CDR3 bases: TGCGCCAGCAGTGATTGGCGGACCTACAATGAGCAGTTCTTC. The chain links TRBV10-2 to TRBJ2-1; D is undetermined. This CDR3 has 14 amino acids. From germline, CDR1 is WSHSY and CDR2 SAAADI. Between the trimmed V and J ends, which lost 3 bases and 2 bases, there was a span of 8 bases.

This chain links TRBV7-3 with TRBJ2-3; D could derive from TRBD1 or TRBD2 (5 bases each). Germline CDR1 and CDR2: SGHTA and FQGTGA. The CDR3 covers 14 residues. V gave up 5 bases and J gave up 5 bases, with 14 bases separating them. The DNA of the CDR3 is TGTGCCAGCAGCCTTGACGGGGCCGTAGATACGCAGTATTTT. It specifies CASSLDGAVDTQYF. Using reference TRBV7-3 and TRBJ2-3 for the parts outside the CDR3, the full variable domain is GAGVSQTPSNKVTEKGKYVELRCDPISGHTALYWYRQSLGQGPEFLIYFQGTGAADDSGLPNDRFFAVRPEGSVSTLKIQRTERGDSAVYLCASSLDGAVDTQYFGPGTRLTVL.

This clone was counted a few times. The chain is built from TRBV20-1 and TRBJ2-7; the D is unclear. The ends were cut back, 1 base at V and 9 bases at J, with 10 bases in the middle. There are 11 residues in the CDR3. CDR1 and CDR2 (germline): DFQATT, SNEGSKA (reference sequence). CDR3 residues: CSARGGLGQYF. In DNA, the CDR3 is TGCAGTGCTAGAGGGGGTCTAGGGCAGTACTTC.

The chain has TRBV7-8 and TRBJ2-5; 8 nucleotides match TRBD1. The ends lost 2 bases at V and 7 bases at J; junction bases unmatched: 18. This CDR3 is built from 18 residues. CDR1 is SGHVS, CDR2 FQNEAQ, per germline. CDR3 bases: TGTGCCAGCAGCTTAAGGTTCTCCGGACAGGGACCTTCTGGGACCCAGTACTTC. Translation gives CASSLRFSGQGPSGTQYF.

This chain connects TRBV6-5 to TRBJ1-2, with D hard to call. This CDR3 is 13 amino acids long. V was pared by 5 bases and J by 1 base, with 8 bases between. CDR1 and CDR2 from the germline V gene are MNHEY and SVGAGI. CDR3 sequence (DNA): TGTGCCAGCAGTAAGACCGATAACTATGGCTACACCTTC. This sequence encodes CASSKTDNYGYTF.